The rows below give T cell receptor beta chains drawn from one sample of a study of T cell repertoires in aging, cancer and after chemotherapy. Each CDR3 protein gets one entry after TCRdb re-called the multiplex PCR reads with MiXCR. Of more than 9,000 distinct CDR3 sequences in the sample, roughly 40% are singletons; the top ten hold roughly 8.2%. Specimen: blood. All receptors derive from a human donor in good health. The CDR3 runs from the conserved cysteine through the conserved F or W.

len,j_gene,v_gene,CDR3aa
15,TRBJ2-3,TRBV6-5,CASSISGGSTDTQYF
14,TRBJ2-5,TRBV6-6,CASSSTDSQETQYF
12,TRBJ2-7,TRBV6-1,CASRRQGDEQYF
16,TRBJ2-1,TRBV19,CASRDNRDRVYNEQFF
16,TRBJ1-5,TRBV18,CASSPPGSGGNQPQHF
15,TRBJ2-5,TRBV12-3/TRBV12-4,CASSSDGLHGETQYF
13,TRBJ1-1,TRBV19,CASRGQGVFEAFF
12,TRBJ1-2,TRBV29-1,CSVGGGFYGYTF
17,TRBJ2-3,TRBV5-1,CASSVLPVAGSTDTQYF
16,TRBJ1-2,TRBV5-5,CASSLADTRSYYGYTF
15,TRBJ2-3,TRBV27,CASTALRAYTDTQYF
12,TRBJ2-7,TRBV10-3,CAISGQGYEQYF
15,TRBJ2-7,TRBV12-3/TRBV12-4,CASSAGTGKTYEQYF
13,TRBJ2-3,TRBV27,CASSGTGPDTQYF
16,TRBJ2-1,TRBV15,CATSRGTRRSYNEQFF
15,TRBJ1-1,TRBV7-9,CASSLAGQGDTEAFF
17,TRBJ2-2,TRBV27,CASSLGYQGGRAGELFF
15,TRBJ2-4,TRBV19,CASSIGSLAGNIQYF
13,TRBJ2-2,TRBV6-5,CASSNTNTGELFF
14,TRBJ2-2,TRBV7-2,CASTPSGRAGELFF
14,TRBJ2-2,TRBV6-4,CASSLAPSAGELFF
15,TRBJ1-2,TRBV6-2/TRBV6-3,CASSYSRTGDYGYTF
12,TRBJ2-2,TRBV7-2,CASSFFARELFF
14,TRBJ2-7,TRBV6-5,CGSSYSSGSYEQYF
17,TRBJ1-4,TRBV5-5,CASSKPAPEGFNEKLFF
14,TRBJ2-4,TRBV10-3,CAIREEGGKNIQYF
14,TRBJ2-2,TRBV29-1,CSVATGVSTGELFF
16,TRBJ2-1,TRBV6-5,CASSTQGSGSGNEQFF
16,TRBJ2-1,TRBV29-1,CSVEDQVRLAHPWQFF
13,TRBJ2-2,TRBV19,CASSSYGGGELFF
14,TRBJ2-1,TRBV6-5,CASSYSLADNEQFF
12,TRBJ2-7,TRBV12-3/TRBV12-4,CASSFSRNEQYF
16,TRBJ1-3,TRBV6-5,CASSYTAGKTGNTIYF
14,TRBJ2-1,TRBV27,CASSLAGGWDEQFF
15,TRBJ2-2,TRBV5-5,CASSLDGRETGELFF
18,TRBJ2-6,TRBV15,CATSGSRDRGIGANVLTF
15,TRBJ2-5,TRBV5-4,CASSLAGRGLRDQYF
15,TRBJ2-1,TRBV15,CATSGGLEGGNEQFF
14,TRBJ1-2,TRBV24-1,CATRGTGENYGYTF
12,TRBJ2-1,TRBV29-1,CSVGGRGDEQFF
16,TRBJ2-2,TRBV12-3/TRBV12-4,CASCGRPEQNTGELFF
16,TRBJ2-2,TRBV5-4,CASSHGTSGRIGELFF
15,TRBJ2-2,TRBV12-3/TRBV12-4,CASSLSGAGTGELFF
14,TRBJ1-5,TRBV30,CAWSGRGGGQPQHF
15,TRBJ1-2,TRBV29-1,CSVGGQTGESYGYTF
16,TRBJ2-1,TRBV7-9,CASIRQRGGFFNEQFF
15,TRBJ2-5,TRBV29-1,CSVGGTVDSQETQYF
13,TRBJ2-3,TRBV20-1,CSPRSQSTDTQYF
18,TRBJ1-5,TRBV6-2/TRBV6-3,CASSPDRLGGYSNQPQHF
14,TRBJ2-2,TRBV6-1,CASSGLRNTGELFF
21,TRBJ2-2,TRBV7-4,CASSPDGGIRTSGRWTGELFF